A selection of T cell receptor beta chains follows, all from one sample in a study of T cells in localized non-small cell lung cancer. The repertoire was sequenced with immunoSEQ multiplex PCR; TCRdb's copy has only in-frame clones and lacks some. There are approximately 3,600 clones in the sample; about 31% occur only once, and under 14% lies in the top ten. The sequenced sample was normal lung tissue next to the tumor, obtained before any cancer treatment. The receptors shown here come from a male donor aged 60 or over with stage III lung adenocarcinoma. The CDR3 runs from the conserved cysteine through the conserved F or W. The D gene is left open where the match is weak. Clone size appears in some rows only: once, few, many, or a class for an expanded clone.

j_gene: TRBJ2-1
abundance: once
v_gene: TRBV5-1
d_gene: -
CDR3aa: CASSLTGSDYNEQFF
CDR3nt: TGCGCCAGCAGCCTAACCGGGTCGGACTACAATGAGCAGTTCTTC

j_gene: TRBJ1-1
abundance: few
v_gene: TRBV11-3
d_gene: -
CDR3aa: CASVKGSGLSMNTEAFF
CDR3nt: TGTGCCAGCGTAAAAGGTTCAGGGCTATCAATGAACACTGAAGCTTTCTTT

j_gene: TRBJ2-7
abundance: -
v_gene: TRBV11-3
d_gene: -
CDR3aa: CASSFSRGPDEQYF
CDR3nt: TGTGCCAGCAGCTTCTCCAGGGGACCCGACGAGCAGTACTTC

j_gene: TRBJ1-5
abundance: medium-sized
v_gene: TRBV6-8
d_gene: -
CDR3aa: CASSVLSNQPQHF
CDR3nt: TGTGCCAGCAGCGTCCTCAGCAATCAGCCCCAGCATTTT

j_gene: TRBJ1-1
abundance: -
v_gene: TRBV19
d_gene: -
CDR3aa: CASSRTVNTEAFF
CDR3nt: TGTGCCAGTAGTAGGACGGTGAACACTGAAGCTTTCTTT

j_gene: TRBJ1-3
abundance: -
v_gene: TRBV19
d_gene: -
CDR3aa: CASSINPGNTIYF
CDR3nt: TGTGCCAGTAGTATAAATCCCGGAAACACCATATATTTT

j_gene: TRBJ2-5
abundance: few
v_gene: TRBV28
d_gene: TRBD2
CDR3aa: CASSLSAAGGTQYF
CDR3nt: TGTGCCAGCAGTCTTAGTGCGGCGGGAGGAACCCAGTACTTC

j_gene: TRBJ2-5
abundance: few
v_gene: TRBV7-8
d_gene: TRBD1
CDR3aa: CASSGDRGETQYF
CDR3nt: TGTGCCAGCAGCGGAGACAGGGGGGAGACCCAGTACTTC

j_gene: TRBJ1-1
abundance: few
v_gene: TRBV11-3
d_gene: -
CDR3aa: CASSFTYMGENTEAFF
CDR3nt: TGTGCCAGCAGCTTTACGTATATGGGTGAGAACACTGAAGCTTTCTTT

j_gene: TRBJ2-3
abundance: -
v_gene: TRBV18
d_gene: -
CDR3aa: CASSPRAEDTQYF
CDR3nt: TGTGCCAGCTCACCCCGCGCTGAAGATACGCAGTATTTT

j_gene: TRBJ2-2
abundance: few
v_gene: TRBV6-8
d_gene: -
CDR3aa: CASSRNTGELFF
CDR3nt: TGTGCCAGCAGCCGGAACACCGGGGAGCTGTTTTTT

j_gene: TRBJ2-1
abundance: few
v_gene: TRBV6-9
d_gene: -
CDR3aa: CASRANTEQFF
CDR3nt: TGTGCCAGCAGGGCGAACACTGAGCAGTTCTTC

j_gene: TRBJ1-1
abundance: -
v_gene: TRBV1
d_gene: -
CDR3aa: CASRGQIMNTEAFF
CDR3nt: TGCGCCAGCAGGGGACAGATCATGAACACTGAAGCTTTCTTT

j_gene: TRBJ1-1
abundance: -
v_gene: TRBV30
d_gene: -
CDR3aa: CAWTQGGHEAFF
CDR3nt: TGTGCCTGGACCCAAGGGGGACATGAAGCTTTCTTT

j_gene: TRBJ2-1
abundance: few
v_gene: TRBV11-3
d_gene: TRBD1
CDR3aa: CASSPTLLGQGKDNEQFF
CDR3nt: TGTGCCAGCAGCCCTACTCTACTCGGACAGGGGAAGGACAATGAGCAGTTCTTC

j_gene: TRBJ1-4
abundance: -
v_gene: TRBV30
d_gene: -
CDR3aa: CASSGSREKLFF
CDR3nt: TGTGCCTCCTCCGGGTCGAGAGAAAAACTGTTTTTT

j_gene: TRBJ2-7
abundance: few
v_gene: TRBV6-8
d_gene: -
CDR3aa: CASRRTSYYEQYF
CDR3nt: TGTGCCAGCAGGCGGACCTCATACTACGAGCAGTACTTC